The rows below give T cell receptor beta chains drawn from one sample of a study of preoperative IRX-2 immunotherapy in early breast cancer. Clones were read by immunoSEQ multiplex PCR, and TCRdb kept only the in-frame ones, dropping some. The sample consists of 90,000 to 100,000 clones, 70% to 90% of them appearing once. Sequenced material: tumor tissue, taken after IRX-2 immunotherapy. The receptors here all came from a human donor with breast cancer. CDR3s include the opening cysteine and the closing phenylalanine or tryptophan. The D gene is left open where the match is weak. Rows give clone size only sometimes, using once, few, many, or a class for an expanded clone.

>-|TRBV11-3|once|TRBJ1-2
TGTGCCAGCAACATCGGGCAGGCCCCTAACTATGGCTACACCTTC
CASNIGQAPNYGYTF
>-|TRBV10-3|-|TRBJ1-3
TGTGCCATCAGTGAGTCGCCCGGGACTGGGAAATACTCTGGAAACACCATATATTTT
CAISESPGTGKYSGNTIYF
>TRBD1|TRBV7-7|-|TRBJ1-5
TGTGCCAGCAGCTTCTCAGGGGGGAATCAGCCCCAGCATTTT
CASSFSGGNQPQHF
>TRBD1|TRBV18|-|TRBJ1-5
TGTGCCAGCTCACCCGGGACAGTGAATCAGCCCCAGCATTTT
CASSPGTVNQPQHF
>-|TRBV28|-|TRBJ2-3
TGTGCCAGCAGTTTAACGGCGGGATGGCCAGATACGCAGTATTTT
CASSLTAGWPDTQYF
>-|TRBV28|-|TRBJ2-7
TGTGCCAGCAGTTTACTGGGGACGGCGGAACTATACGAGCAGTACTTC
CASSLLGTAELYEQYF
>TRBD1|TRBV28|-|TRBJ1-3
TGTGCCAGCAGCGTACAGGGGGCCTTGGGAAACACCATATATTTT
CASSVQGALGNTIYF
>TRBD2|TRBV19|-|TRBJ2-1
TGTGCCAGTAGTATAAGGACTAGCGACGGGGAGCAGTTCTTC
CASSIRTSDGEQFF
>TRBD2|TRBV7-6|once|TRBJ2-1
TGTGCCAGCAGCACCTCTTCCCGGGGGGGCTCCTACAATGAGCAGTTCTTC
CASSTSSRGGSYNEQFF
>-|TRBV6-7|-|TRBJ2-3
TGTGCCAGCAGGGAGGGGGATACGCAGTATTTT
CASREGDTQYF
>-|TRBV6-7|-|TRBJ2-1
TGTGCCAGCAGTCCCGGACTGGGACGGGGTGAGCAGTTCTTC
CASSPGLGRGEQFF
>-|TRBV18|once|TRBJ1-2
TGTGCCAGCGCCGGGGAGGGGTCGGCCTATGGCTACACCTTC
CASAGEGSAYGYTF
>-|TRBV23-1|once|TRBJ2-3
TGCGCCAGCAGTCAATCGCGCCCAAATAGGGGACCTAGCACAGATACGCAGTATTTT
CASSQSRPNRGPSTDTQYF
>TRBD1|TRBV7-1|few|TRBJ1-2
TGTGCCAGCAGCTTGTCGGTGGCAGGGGGCTCCTATGGCTACACCTTC
CASSLSVAGGSYGYTF
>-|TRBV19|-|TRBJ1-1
TGTGCCAGTACCCGAACAGGGAACACTGAAGCTTTCTTT
CASTRTGNTEAFF
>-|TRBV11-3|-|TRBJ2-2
TGTGCCAGCAGCTTAATTAGAGGGTTCACCGGGGAGCTGTTTTTT
CASSLIRGFTGELFF
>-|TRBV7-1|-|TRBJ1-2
TGTGCCAGCAGCTTCGGCCGGGGGAACTATGGCTACACCTTC
CASSFGRGNYGYTF
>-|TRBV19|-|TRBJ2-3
TGTGCCAGTAGTCAGAACCCGATTAGCACAGATACGCAGTATTTT
CASSQNPISTDTQYF
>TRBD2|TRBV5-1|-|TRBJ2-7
TGCGCCAGCAGCTTGGCTTTAGCGGGGGGGAACGAGCAGTACTTC
CASSLALAGGNEQYF
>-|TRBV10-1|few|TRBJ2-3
TGCGCCAGCAGTAATCATCGTGCAGGGGCTTTCACAGATACGCAGTATTTT
CASSNHRAGAFTDTQYF
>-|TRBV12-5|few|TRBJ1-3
TGTGCCGCGACCCAGGGTGGACACACCATATATTTT
CAATQGGHTIYF
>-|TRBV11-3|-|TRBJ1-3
TGTGCCAGCAGCCTTATCTTCTCTGGAAACACCATATATTTT
CASSLIFSGNTIYF
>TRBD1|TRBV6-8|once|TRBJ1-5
TGTGCCAGCAGTTACGGGGGACAGGGGGTGGGAAATCAGCCCCAGCATTTT
CASSYGGQGVGNQPQHF
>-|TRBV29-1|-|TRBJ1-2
TGCAGCGCCGTTTTTGGGAGCGTCAGGGGACTGGGAGGCTACACCTTC
CSAVFGSVRGLGGYTF
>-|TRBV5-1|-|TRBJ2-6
TGCGCCAGCACCATGAGGGGTACTGGGGCCAACGTCCTGACTTTC
CASTMRGTGANVLTF
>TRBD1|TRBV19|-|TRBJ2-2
TGTGCCAGTATTTGGGGACAGGGCCCCGGGGAGCTGTTTTTT
CASIWGQGPGELFF
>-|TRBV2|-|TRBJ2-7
TGTGCCAGCAGTGAGTTTATGTCCCGCGAGCAGTACTTC
CASSEFMSREQYF
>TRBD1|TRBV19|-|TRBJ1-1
TGTGCCAGTAGTACCACCCCTCAGGGGGGGGCTAACACTGAAGCTTTCTTT
CASSTTPQGGANTEAFF